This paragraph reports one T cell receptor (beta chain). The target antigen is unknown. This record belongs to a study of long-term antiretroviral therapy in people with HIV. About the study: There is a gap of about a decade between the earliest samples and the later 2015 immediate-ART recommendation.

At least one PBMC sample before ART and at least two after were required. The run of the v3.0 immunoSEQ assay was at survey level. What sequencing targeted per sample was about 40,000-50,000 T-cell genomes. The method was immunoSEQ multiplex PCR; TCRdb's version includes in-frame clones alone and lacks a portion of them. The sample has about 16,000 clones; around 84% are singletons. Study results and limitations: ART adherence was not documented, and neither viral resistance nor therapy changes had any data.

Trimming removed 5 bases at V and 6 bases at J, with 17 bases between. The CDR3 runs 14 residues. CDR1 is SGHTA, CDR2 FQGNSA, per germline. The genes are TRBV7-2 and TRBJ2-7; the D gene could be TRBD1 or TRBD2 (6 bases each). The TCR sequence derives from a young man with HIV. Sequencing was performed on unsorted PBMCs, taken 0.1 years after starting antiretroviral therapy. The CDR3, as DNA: TGTGCCAGCAGCGCCTCGTTTTCGGGGGCCGAGCAGTACTTC. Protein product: CASSASFSGAEQYF.